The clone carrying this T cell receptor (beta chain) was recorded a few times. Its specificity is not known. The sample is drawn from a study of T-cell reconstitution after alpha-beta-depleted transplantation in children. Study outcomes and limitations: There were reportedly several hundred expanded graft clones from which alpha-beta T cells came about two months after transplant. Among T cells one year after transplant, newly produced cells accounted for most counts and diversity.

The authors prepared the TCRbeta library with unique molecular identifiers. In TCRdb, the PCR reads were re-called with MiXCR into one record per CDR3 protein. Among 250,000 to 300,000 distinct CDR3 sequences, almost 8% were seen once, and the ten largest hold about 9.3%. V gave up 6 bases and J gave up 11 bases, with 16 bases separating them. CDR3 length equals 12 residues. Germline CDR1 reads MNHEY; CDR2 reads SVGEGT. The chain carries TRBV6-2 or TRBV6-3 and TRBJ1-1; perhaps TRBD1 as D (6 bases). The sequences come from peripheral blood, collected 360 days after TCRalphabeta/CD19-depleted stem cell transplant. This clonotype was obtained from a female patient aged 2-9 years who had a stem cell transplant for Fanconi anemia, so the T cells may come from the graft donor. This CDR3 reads CASRQGSLAAFF. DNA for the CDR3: TGTGCCAGCAGACAGGGTAGTTTGGCCGCTTTCTTT.